The source of this T cell receptor beta chain is a study of identical twins. Broader study findings: Beta out-of-frame sequences showed weaker excess sharing between twins. The analysis was cross-sectional rather than longitudinal within donors.

The CDR3 length is 16 residues. Germline V gives CDR1 MNHEY, CDR2 SVGAGI. Trimming shortened V by 4 bases and J by 1 base, and 16 bases separated the two germline ends. The cDNA had a unique molecular identifier and a template-switch universal primer site. One entry per CDR3 protein, called by TCRdb with MiXCR from the 5' RACE reads. The data contain 640,000 or so distinct CDR3 sequences, 5.5% to 7.5% of them seen just once; the ten biggest clones take up 1.5% to 2%. This clonotype was counted many times. Its matching antigen is unknown. V gene TRBV6-5 combines with J gene TRBJ1-1; D not certain. The specimen sequenced was naive T cells sorted from blood. This sequence originates from a man between 18 and 35 years old in good health. The chain's CDR3 is CASSFSGRDKNTEAFF. As DNA, the CDR3 is TGTGCCAGCAGTTTCTCGGGGAGGGATAAGAACACTGAAGCTTTCTTT.